This T cell receptor beta chain was found in a study of cytomegalovirus exposure and HLA in healthy donors. Whole-study results and caveats: There were fewer than 200 TCR beta chains listed as cytomegalovirus-associated. Researchers reported in a later analysis that a missense DCLRE1C variant was tied to TCR beta V- and J-gene trimming. HLA alleles were associated with roughly 17,000 TCR beta sequences in a later analysis at 0.05 false discovery rate.

PCR used 60 Vbeta primers and 13 Jbeta primers. This table comes from immunoSEQ multiplex PCR, and its TCRdb copy is limited to in-frame clones, with some not included. The sample records approximately 110,000 clones, more than 65% being singletons. The CDR3 runs 13 residues. Germline V gene sequence: CDR1 MNHNS, CDR2 SASEGT. V was trimmed by 3 bases and J by 5 bases, leaving 10 bases between them. The sample holds many counts of this clone. Its antigen is not known. Material: PBMCs. V is TRBV6-1 and J is TRBJ1-2; D gene ambiguous. The receptor comes from a woman between 35 and 50 years old in good health and CMV-seropositive. The CDR3 coding sequence is TGTGCCAGCAGTGAGTACAGTATGTATGGCTACACCTTC. Its protein is CASSEYSMYGYTF.